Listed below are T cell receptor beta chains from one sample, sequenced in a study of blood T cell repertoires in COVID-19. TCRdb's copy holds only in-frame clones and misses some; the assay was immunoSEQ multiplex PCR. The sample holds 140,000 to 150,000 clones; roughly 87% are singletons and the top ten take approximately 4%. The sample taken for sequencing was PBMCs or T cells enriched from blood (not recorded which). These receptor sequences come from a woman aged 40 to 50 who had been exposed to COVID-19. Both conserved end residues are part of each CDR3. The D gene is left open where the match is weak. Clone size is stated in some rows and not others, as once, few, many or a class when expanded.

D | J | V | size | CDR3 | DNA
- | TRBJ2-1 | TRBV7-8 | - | CASSYGQGPVGNEQFF | TGTGCCAGCAGTTACGGGCAGGGGCCCGTTGGCAATGAGCAGTTCTTC
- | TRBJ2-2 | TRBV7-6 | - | CASGQTGELFF | TGTGCCAGCGGACAAACCGGGGAGCTGTTTTTT
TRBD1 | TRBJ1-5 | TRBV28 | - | CASSLGQGGQPQHF | TGTGCCAGCAGTTTAGGACAGGGGGGGCAGCCCCAGCATTTT
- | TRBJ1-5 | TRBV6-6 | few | CASRRDQPQHF | TGTGCCAGCAGGAGGGATCAGCCCCAGCATTTT
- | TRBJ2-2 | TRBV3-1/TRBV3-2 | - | CASSQGGAGTGELFF | TGTGCCAGCAGCCAAGGGGGCGCAGGCACCGGGGAGCTGTTTTTT
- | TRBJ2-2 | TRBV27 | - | CASSLKMLSSANTGELFF | TGTGCCAGCAGTTTAAAAATGCTCTCTAGCGCGAACACCGGGGAGCTGTTTTTT
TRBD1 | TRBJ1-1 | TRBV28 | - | CASSMTQGKAFF | TGTGCCAGCAGTATGACACAGGGGAAAGCTTTCTTT
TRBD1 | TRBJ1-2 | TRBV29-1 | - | CSARQGHGYTF | TGCAGCGCTCGACAGGGTCATGGCTACACCTTC
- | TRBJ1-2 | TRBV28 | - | CASSLGDYGYTF | TGTGCCAGCAGTTTGGGCGACTATGGCTACACCTTC
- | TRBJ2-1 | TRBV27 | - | CASSLGAAYNEQFF | TGTGCCAGCAGTTTGGGGGCGGCCTACAATGAGCAGTTCTTC
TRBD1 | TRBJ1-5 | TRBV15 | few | CATSRGDRGGRQPQHF | TGTGCCACCAGCAGAGGGGACAGGGGAGGAAGGCAGCCCCAGCATTTT
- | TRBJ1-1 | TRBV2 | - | CASSGYRDTEAFF | TGTGCCAGCAGTGGGTACAGAGACACTGAAGCTTTCTTT
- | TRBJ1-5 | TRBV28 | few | CASSFPGASWTNQPQHF | TGTGCCAGCAGTTTCCCAGGCGCTTCGTGGACTAATCAGCCCCAGCATTTT
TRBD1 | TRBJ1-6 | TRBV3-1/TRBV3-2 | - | CASSARDRGSASPLHF | TGTGCCAGCAGTGCCCGGGACAGGGGGTCTGCTTCACCCCTCCACTTT
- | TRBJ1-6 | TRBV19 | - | CATAGGGNSPLHF | TGTGCCACCGCGGGAGGAGGGAATTCACCCCTCCACTTT
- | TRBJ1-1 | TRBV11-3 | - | CASSLVTNTEAFF | TGTGCCAGCAGCTTAGTAACAAACACTGAAGCTTTCTTT
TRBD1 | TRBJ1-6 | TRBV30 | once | CAWIPGQSQYNSPLHF | TGTGCCTGGATCCCGGGACAGAGCCAGTATAATTCACCCCTCCACTTT
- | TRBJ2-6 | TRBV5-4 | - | CASTKNWVGLSGANVLTF | TGTGCCAGCACCAAAAATTGGGTGGGACTCTCTGGGGCCAACGTCCTGACTTTC
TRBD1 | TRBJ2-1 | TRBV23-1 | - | CARRDREENEQFF | TGCGCCCGCCGGGACAGGGAGGAGAATGAGCAGTTCTTC
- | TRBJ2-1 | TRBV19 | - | CASSIENEQFF | TGTGCCAGTAGTATTGAGAATGAGCAGTTCTTC
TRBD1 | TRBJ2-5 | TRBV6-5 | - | CASSHGQGKETQYF | TGTGCCAGCAGCCACGGACAGGGTAAAGAGACCCAGTACTTC
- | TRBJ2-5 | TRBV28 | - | CASSTEGETQYF | TGTGCCAGCAGTACGGAGGGGGAGACCCAGTACTTC
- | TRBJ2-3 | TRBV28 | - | CASSGLEVTDTQYF | TGTGCCAGCAGTGGCCTAGAGGTAACAGATACGCAGTATTTT
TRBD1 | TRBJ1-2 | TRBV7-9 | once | CASSFPGGNGYTF | TGTGCCAGCAGCTTCCCAGGGGGCAATGGCTACACCTTC
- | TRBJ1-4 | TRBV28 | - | CASSLGGNFNEKLFF | TGTGCCAGCAGTTTGGGGGGGAATTTTAATGAAAAACTGTTTTTT
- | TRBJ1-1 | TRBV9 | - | CASSAQGNTEAFF | TGTGCCAGCAGCGCACAGGGGAACACTGAAGCTTTCTTT
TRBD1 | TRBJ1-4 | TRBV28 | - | CASSHAGTGVEKLFF | TGTGCCAGCAGCCACGCCGGGACAGGCGTTGAAAAACTGTTTTTT
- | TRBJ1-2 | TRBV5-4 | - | CASSLGQANYGYTF | TGTGCCAGCAGCTTGGGACAGGCTAACTATGGCTACACCTTC
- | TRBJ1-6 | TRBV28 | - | CASSGESYNSPLHF | TGTGCCAGCAGCGGGGAGTCCTATAATTCACCCCTCCACTTT
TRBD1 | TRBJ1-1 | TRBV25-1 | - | CASSEYTGGIAEAFF | TGTGCCAGCAGTGAATATACAGGGGGTATCGCTGAAGCTTTCTTT
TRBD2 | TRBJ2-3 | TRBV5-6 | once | CASSLAGGRWGTDTQYF | TGTGCCAGCAGCTTAGCGGGGGGGCGTTGGGGCACAGATACGCAGTATTTT
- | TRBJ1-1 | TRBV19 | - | CASSLPTATQGKAFF | TGTGCCAGTAGTCTCCCGACCGCCACTCAGGGAAAGGCTTTCTTT
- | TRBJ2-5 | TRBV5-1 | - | CASSINSGTMVETQYF | TGCGCCAGCAGCATCAATTCCGGGACAATGGTGGAGACCCAGTACTTC
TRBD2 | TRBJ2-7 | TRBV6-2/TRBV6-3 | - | CASSYPLAGVYEQYF | TGTGCCAGCAGTTACCCACTAGCGGGAGTTTACGAGCAGTACTTC
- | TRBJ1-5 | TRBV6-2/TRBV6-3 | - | CASSYRGNSNQPQHF | TGTGCCAGCAGTTACAGGGGGAATAGCAATCAGCCCCAGCATTTT
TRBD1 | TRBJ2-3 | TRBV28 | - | CASSTPGQGTDTQYF | TGTGCCAGCAGTACCCCGGGACAGGGCACAGATACGCAGTATTTT
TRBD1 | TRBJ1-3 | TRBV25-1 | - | CASSDTTGFLRTGNTIYF | TGTGCCAGCAGTGATACGACAGGGTTTTTAAGGACTGGAAACACCATATATTTT
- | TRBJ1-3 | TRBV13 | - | CASSLAARPSSGNTIYF | TGTGCCAGCAGCTTAGCGGCCAGGCCGAGCTCTGGAAACACCATATATTTT
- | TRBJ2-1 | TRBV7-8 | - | CASSSSASDTYNEQFF | TGTGCCAGCAGCTCCTCAGCTAGCGACACCTACAATGAGCAGTTCTTC
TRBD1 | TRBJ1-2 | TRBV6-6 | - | CASSPDRGYGYTF | TGTGCCAGCAGCCCTGACAGGGGCTATGGCTACACCTTC
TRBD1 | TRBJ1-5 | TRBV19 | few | CASSIGGTGNQPQHF | TGTGCCAGTAGTATAGGGGGGACAGGCAATCAGCCCCAGCATTTT
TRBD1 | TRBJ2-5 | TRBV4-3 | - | CASSQGTGEGETQYF | TGCGCCAGCAGCCAAGGGACAGGGGAGGGGGAGACCCAGTACTTC
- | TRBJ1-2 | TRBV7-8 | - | CASSPQTGTSYYGYTF | TGTGCCAGCAGCCCCCAGACAGGAACCAGTTACTATGGCTACACCTTC
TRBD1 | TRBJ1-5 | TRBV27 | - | CASSLGTGGYNQPQHF | TGTGCCAGCAGTTTAGGGACAGGGGGCTACAATCAGCCCCAGCATTTT
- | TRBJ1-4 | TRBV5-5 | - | CASSLHEATNEKLFF | TGTGCCAGCAGCTTGCACGAGGCCACTAATGAAAAACTGTTTTTT
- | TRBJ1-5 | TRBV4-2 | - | CASSQGRGGGQPQHF | TGTGCCAGCAGCCAAGGAAGAGGGGGGGGTCAGCCCCAGCATTTT
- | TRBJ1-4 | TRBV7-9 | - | CASSLRRVLGNEKLFF | TGTGCCAGCAGCTTACGCAGGGTTTTGGGCAATGAAAAACTGTTTTTT
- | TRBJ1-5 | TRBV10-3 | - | CAISDREGPQHF | TGTGCCATCAGTGATAGGGAGGGGCCCCAGCATTTT
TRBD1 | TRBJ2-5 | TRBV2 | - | CASSAGTGGFGETQYF | TGTGCCAGCAGTGCCGGGACAGGGGGCTTTGGAGAGACCCAGTACTTC
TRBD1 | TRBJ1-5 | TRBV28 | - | CASSSDRGHQSNQPQHF | TGTGCCAGCAGCAGCGACAGGGGGCACCAAAGCAATCAGCCCCAGCATTTT
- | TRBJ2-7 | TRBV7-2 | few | CASSPSGGARSYEQYF | TGTGCCAGCAGCCCATCCGGTGGGGCCCGCTCCTACGAGCAGTACTTC
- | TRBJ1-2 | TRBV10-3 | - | CAISESGREGYGYTF | TGTGCCATCAGTGAGTCTGGAAGGGAGGGTTATGGCTACACCTTC
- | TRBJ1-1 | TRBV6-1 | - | CASSGGGNTEAFF | TGTGCCAGCAGTGGCGGAGGGAACACTGAAGCTTTCTTT